The 14 T cell receptor beta chains below all came from one sample that was sequenced in a study of blood T cells in healthy people across ages. Sample-barcoded 5' priming and a J-beta primer mix drove a second PCR of about 7 to 11 cycles. Using its own MiXCR run on the 5' RACE reads, TCRdb lists one record per CDR3 protein. The sample includes 650,000 to 700,000 distinct CDR3 sequences, about 51% of them seen just once. Sequenced material: blood. These receptors were collected from an elderly woman in good health.

The table lists this clonotype with a count of one. This chain connects TRBV7-8 to TRBJ2-1, with 10 nucleotides matching TRBD2. The ends lost 1 base at V and 7 bases at J; junction bases unmatched: 4. CDR3 length: 15 residues. Germline V gene data show CDR1 as SGHVS and CDR2 as FQNEAQ. The CDR3 DNA is TGTGCCAGCAGCTTAGGTCGGACTAGCGGAAATGAGCAGTTCTTC. Protein: CASSLGRTSGNEQFF.

The CDR3 protein is CASSLEWTEAFF. The DNA for the CDR3 is TGTGCCAGCAGTTTGGAGTGGACAGAAGCTTTCTTT. The chain carries TRBV12-3 or TRBV12-4 and TRBJ1-1, with D possibly TRBD1 on 5 matching bases. The CDR3 consists of 12 residues. Trimming removed 3 bases from V and 8 bases from J, with 10 bases in between.

V and J are TRBV21-1 and TRBJ1-4; TRBD1 is the table's D call and was not checked against the DNA. TRBV21-1 is a recognized pseudogene. This CDR3 has 14 residues. CDR3 bases: TGTGCCAGCAACAAACGGGACAGGGGGCCCAAACTGTTTTTT. The encoded protein is CASNKRDRGPKLFF.

J is TRBJ1-2 and V is TRBV5-8; 8 bases agree with TRBD1. CDR1 SGHTS and CDR2 YDEGEE come from the germline V gene. V lost 6 bases to trimming and J lost 4 bases; unmatched junction nucleotides: 8. CDR3 length: 14 residues. In DNA, the CDR3 is TGTGCCAGCACCGGGACAGGCGAACCCTATGGCTACACCTTC. As protein: CASTGTGEPYGYTF.

This clonotype was picked up many times. The CDR3 sequence: CASSELGADNEQFF. CDR3 DNA sequence: TGTGCCAGCAGTGAACTGGGGGCGGACAATGAGCAGTTCTTC. V gene TRBV25-1 combines with J gene TRBJ2-1; tentatively, D is TRBD1 (6 bases). This CDR3 region has 14 residues. The V end lost 2 bases, the J end lost 5 bases, and 10 bases lay between the germline ends. The germline V gene encodes CDR1 MGHDK and CDR2 SYGVNS.

As regards this clonotype: A much larger clone differs from this one at a single base, so this may be a read error. The chain joins TRBV20-1 to TRBJ2-1, with D possibly TRBD1 on 5 matching bases. Germline CDR1 DFQATT, CDR2 SNEGSKA (reference sequence). The V and J ends lost 4 bases and 10 bases respectively, with 20 bases between them. This CDR3 spans 14 amino acids. CDR3 protein: CSATGRAFSYEQFF. The CDR3 DNA sequence: TGCAGTGCTACAGGCAGGGCCTTTTCCTACGAGCAGTTCTTC.

This clonotype was detected many times. The CDR3 here is CASSLRSQGSEKLFF. DNA of the CDR3: TGTGCCAGCAGCCTCCGCTCACAGGGTAGTGAAAAACTGTTTTTT. The chain recombines TRBV3-1 with TRBJ1-4, with D perhaps TRBD1 (6 bases). Between the trimmed V and J ends, which lost 4 bases and 7 bases, there was a span of 16 bases. The germline CDR1 and CDR2 sequences are LGHDT and YNNKEL (reference sequence). CDR3 length: 15 amino acids.

The gene calls are TRBV5-6 and TRBJ2-3; D is perhaps TRBD2 (6 bases). V was shortened by 0 bases and J by 6 bases, with 23 bases between the two germline ends. The CDR3 loop spans 18 amino acids. Germline CDR1 reads SGHDT; CDR2 reads YYEEEE. The CDR3 loop is CASSLASLGSSRPDTQYF. The CDR3 nucleotides read TGTGCCAGCAGCTTGGCTAGCCTCGGGAGTTCCCGCCCGGATACGCAGTATTTT.

This chain connects TRBV7-2 to TRBJ2-1, with TRBD2 matching 14 bases. Judging by the DNA end, TRBJ2-7 fits better; the J call may be wrong. There are 18 residues in the CDR3. Germline V gives CDR1 SGHTA, CDR2 FQGNSA. CDR3 amino acids: CASSWRLAGGSSYNEQYF. CDR3 DNA sequence: TGTGCCAGCAGCTGGAGACTAGCGGGGGGGAGCTCCTACAATGAGCAGTACTTC.

The chain joins TRBV29-1 to TRBJ2-5, with D hard to call. The CDR3 covers 12 residues. The V end was cut by 2 bases, the J end by 2 bases, with 6 bases between. Germline-derived CDR1 and CDR2 are SQVTM and ANQGSEA. DNA of the CDR3: TGCAGCGTTGAAAACAGACAAGAGACCCAGTACTTC. Its translation: CSVENRQETQYF.

Notes on this clonotype: With a much larger clone just one base away, this may be a read error. The J gene is TRBJ2-7, the V gene TRBV9; 11 bases agree with TRBD2. This CDR3 has 16 residues. V lost 0 bases, J lost 3 bases, and 5 bases stayed unmatched. The germline gives CDR1 SGDLS, CDR2 YYNGEE. CDR3 DNA sequence: TGTGCCAGCAGCGTAGGCCTAGCGGGGGGATTCTACGAGCAGTACTTC. Protein sequence: CASSVGLAGGFYEQYF. Complete variable domain (other parts from reference TRBV9 and TRBJ2-7): DSGVTQTPKHLITATGQRVTLRCSPRSGDLSVYWYQQSLDQGLQFLIQYYNGEERAKGNILERFSAQQFPDLHSELNLSSLELGDSALYFCASSVGLAGGFYEQYFGPGTRLTVT.

The gene calls are TRBV12-3 or TRBV12-4 and TRBJ2-1, with 13 bases identical to TRBD2. The length of the CDR3 is 16 residues. After removal of 5 bases from V and 9 bases from J, the junction contained 10 bases not matched to a gene. For the CDR3, the DNA is TGTGCCAGCAGTAAACGCGGACTAGCGGGAGACGGTGAGCAGTTCTTC. Its translation: CASSKRGLAGDGEQFF.

The table lists this clonotype with a count of one. The V and J genes are TRBV6-2 or TRBV6-3 and TRBJ2-3, with TRBD2 as a possible D gene (5 bases). This CDR3 contains 14 residues. V lost 5 bases to trimming and J lost 3 bases, with 12 bases between them. The germline CDR1 and CDR2 sequences are MNHEY and SVGEGT. The DNA for the CDR3 is TGTGCCAGCAGTACAGAGCGGATTACAGATACGCAGTATTTT. Amino acids: CASSTERITDTQYF.

In its sample, this clonotype was seen many times. The rearrangement links TRBV29-1 to TRBJ2-7, with 7 bases aligning to TRBD1. This CDR3 is built from 13 residues. The V segment lost 3 bases and the J segment 1 base; nucleotides outside the gene matches: 3. The germline V gene encodes CDR1 SQVTM and CDR2 ANQGSEA. The CDR3 sequence is CSVDRQGSYEQYF. CDR3 nucleotides: TGCAGCGTTGACCGACAGGGATCCTACGAGCAGTACTTC.